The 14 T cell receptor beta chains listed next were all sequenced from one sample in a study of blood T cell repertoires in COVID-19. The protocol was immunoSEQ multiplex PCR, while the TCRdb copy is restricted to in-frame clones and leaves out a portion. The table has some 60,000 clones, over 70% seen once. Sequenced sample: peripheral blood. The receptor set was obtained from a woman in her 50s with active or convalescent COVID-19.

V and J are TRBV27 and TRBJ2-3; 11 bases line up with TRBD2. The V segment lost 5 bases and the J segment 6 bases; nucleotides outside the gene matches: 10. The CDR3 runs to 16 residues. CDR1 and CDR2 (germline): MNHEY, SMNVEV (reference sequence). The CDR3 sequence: CASSLGSGRGSDTQYF. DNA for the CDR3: TGTGCCAGCAGTCTAGGTAGCGGGAGGGGGTCGGATACGCAGTATTTT.

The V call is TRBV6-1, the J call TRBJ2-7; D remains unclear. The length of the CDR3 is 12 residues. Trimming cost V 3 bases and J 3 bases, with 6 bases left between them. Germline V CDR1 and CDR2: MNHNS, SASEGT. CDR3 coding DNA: TGTGCCAGCAGTGAGGCCTTCTACGAGCAGTACTTC. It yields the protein CASSEAFYEQYF.

The CDR3 DNA is TGTGCCACCAGCAGAGATCTCGGGGGGGACTATGGCTACACCTTC. Protein sequence: CATSRDLGGDYGYTF. The rearrangement links TRBV15 to TRBJ1-2; possible D gene TRBD1, 5 bases. Germline CDR1 LNHNV, CDR2 YYDKDF (reference sequence). V lost 0 bases and J lost 3, with 11 bases in between. The CDR3 is made up of 15 amino acids. The whole variable domain, filled in from reference TRBV15 and TRBJ1-2, reads DAMVIQNPRYQVTQFGKPVTLSCSQTLNHNVMYWYQQKSSQAPKLLFHYYDKDFNNEADTPDNFQSRRPNTSFCFLDIRSPGLGDTAMYLCATSRDLGGDYGYTFGSGTRLTVV.

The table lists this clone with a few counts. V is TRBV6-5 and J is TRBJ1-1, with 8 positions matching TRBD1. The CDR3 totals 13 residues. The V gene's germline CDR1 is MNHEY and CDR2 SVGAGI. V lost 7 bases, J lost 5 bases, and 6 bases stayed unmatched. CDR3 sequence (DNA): TGTGCCAGCAATCAGGACAGGGCGACTGAAGCTTTCTTT. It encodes CASNQDRATEAFF.

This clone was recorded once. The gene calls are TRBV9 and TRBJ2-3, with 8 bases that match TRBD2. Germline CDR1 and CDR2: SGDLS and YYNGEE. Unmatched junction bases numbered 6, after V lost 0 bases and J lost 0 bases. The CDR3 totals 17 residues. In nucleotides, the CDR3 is TGTGCCAGCAGCGTAGGGACTAGCCTTCTTAGCACAGATACGCAGTATTTT. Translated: CASSVGTSLLSTDTQYF. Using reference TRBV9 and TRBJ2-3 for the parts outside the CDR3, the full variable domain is DSGVTQTPKHLITATGQRVTLRCSPRSGDLSVYWYQQSLDQGLQFLIQYYNGEERAKGNILERFSAQQFPDLHSELNLSSLELGDSALYFCASSVGTSLLSTDTQYFGPGTRLTVL.

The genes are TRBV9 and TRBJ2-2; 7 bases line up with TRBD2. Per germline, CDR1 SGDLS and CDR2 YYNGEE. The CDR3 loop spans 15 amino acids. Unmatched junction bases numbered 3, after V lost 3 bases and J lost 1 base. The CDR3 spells CASSASGLNTGELFF. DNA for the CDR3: TGTGCCAGCAGCGCTAGCGGTTTGAACACCGGGGAGCTGTTTTTT.

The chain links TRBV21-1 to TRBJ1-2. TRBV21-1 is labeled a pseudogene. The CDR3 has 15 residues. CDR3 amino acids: CASSKLEGTDYGYTF. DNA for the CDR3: TGTGCCAGCAGCAAATTGGAGGGGACGGACTATGGCTACACCTTC.

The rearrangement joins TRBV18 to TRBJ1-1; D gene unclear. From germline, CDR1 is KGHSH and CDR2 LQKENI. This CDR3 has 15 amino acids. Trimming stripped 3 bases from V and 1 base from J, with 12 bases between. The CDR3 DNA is TGTGCCAGCTCACCCGATACAGCAGGGAACACTGAAGCTTTCTTT. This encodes CASSPDTAGNTEAFF.

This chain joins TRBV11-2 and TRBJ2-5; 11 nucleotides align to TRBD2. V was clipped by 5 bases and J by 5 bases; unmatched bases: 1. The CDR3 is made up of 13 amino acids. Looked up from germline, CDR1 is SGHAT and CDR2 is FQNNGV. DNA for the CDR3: TGTGCCAGCAGCCTAGCGGGAGGTGAGACCCAGTACTTC. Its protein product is CASSLAGGETQYF.

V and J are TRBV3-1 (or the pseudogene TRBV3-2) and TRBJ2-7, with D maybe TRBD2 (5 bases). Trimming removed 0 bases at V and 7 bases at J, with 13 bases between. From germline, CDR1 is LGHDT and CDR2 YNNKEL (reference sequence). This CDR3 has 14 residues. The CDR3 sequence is CASSQDPIWEEQYF. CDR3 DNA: TGTGCCAGCAGCCAAGATCCGATTTGGGAGGAGCAGTACTTC.

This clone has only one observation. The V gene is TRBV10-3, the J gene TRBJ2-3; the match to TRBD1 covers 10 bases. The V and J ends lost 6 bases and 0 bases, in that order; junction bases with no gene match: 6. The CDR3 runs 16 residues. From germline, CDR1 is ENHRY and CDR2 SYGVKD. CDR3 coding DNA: TGTGCCATCAGAAAAGACAGGGGGCTGAGCACAGATACGCAGTATTTT. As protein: CAIRKDRGLSTDTQYF.

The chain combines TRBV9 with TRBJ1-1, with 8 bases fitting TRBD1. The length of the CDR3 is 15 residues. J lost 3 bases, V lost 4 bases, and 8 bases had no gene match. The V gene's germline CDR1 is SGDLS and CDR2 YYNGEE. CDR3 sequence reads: CASSPRTGWDTEAFF. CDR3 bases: TGTGCCAGCAGCCCCCGGACAGGGTGGGACACTGAAGCTTTCTTT.

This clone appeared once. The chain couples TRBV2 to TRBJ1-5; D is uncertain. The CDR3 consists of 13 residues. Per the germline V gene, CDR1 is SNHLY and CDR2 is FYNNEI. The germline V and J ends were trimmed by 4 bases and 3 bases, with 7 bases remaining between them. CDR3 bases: TGTGCCAGCAGTGGCAGGCACAATCAGCCCCAGCATTTT. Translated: CASSGRHNQPQHF.

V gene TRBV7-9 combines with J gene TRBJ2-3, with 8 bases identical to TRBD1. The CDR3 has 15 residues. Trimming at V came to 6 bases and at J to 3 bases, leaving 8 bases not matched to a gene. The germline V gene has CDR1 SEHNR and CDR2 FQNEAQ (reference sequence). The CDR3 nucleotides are TGTGCCAGCAGACCCGAAACAGGGGGGACAGATACGCAGTATTTT. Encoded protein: CASRPETGGTDTQYF.